This TCR beta chain was retrieved from a study of naive and memory T cell subsets. Notes on the study in general: In CD4 and CD8 cells, diversity dropped from naive through EMRA. RNA-based TCR counts may shift with T cell activation and differentiation.

With respect to this clonotype: Its target is not known.

Both TRBC1 and TRBC2 were covered by a beta constant-region primer of two equimolar oligonucleotides. A 12-nucleotide UMI and the SP2 primer were added to the cDNA 3' end by oligonucleotide ligation. The ligated cDNA underwent four PCR rounds using SP2 and nested alpha and beta constant-region primers. TCRdb fed the UMI-ligation and nested PCR reads into MiXCR, producing one record per CDR3 protein. The repertoire includes 120,000 to 150,000 distinct CDR3 sequences, around 15% of them detected once, and 0.14% to 0.15% sits in the top ten. V gave up 4 bases and J gave up 4 bases; unmatched junction bases: 10. CDR1 and CDR2 from the germline V gene are LNHDA and SQIVND (reference sequence). The CDR3 covers 17 residues.

The gene calls are TRBV19 and TRBJ1-5; 10 bases are shared with TRBD1. The sample comprised naive CD4+ T cells from blood. The clonotype originates from a human donor in good health. The CDR3 reads CASSTFRDRGRNQPQHF. The CDR3 bases are TGTGCCAGTAGTACTTTCCGGGACAGGGGCAGGAATCAGCCCCAGCATTTT.